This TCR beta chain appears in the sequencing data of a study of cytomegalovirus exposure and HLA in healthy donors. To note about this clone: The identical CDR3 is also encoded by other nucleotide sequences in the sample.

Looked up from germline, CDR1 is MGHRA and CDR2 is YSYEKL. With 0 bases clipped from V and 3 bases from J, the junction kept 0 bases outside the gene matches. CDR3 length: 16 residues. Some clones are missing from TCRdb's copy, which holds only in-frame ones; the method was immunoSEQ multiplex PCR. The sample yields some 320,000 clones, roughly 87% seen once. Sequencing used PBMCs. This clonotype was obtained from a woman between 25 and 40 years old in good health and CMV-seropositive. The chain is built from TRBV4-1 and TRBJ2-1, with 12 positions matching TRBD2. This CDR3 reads CASSQELAGGYNEQFF. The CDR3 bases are TGCGCCAGCAGCCAAGAACTAGCGGGGGGCTACAATGAGCAGTTCTTC.